Many counts were recorded for the clone carrying this T cell receptor (beta chain). What it binds is unknown. Diagnoses were made from clinical symptoms, serum measures (thyroxine and TRAb), thyroid ultrasound and orbital computed tomography. The source of the PBMCs was over 8.5 ml of fresh peripheral blood. The data are from a study of T cells in Graves' hyperthyroidism and ophthalmopathy. The overall study: The authors collected peripheral blood at initial diagnosis, before any treatment. Study-wide results and caveats: The blood repertoire included most of the expanded thyroid clonotypes above 0.001.

Amplified TCR beta CDR3 regions came from RNA transcripts. The TCR CDR3 was amplified in a first-round RT-PCR using the HTBI primer set. TCRdb reprocessed the multiplex PCR reads via MiXCR and lists one record per CDR3 protein. The profile covers about 270,000 distinct CDR3 sequences, with roughly 15% appearing a single time and around 30% taken by the ten largest. The germline V gene has CDR1 DFQATT and CDR2 SNEGSKA (reference sequence). This CDR3 contains 18 residues. This sequence was found in a woman aged 50 to 65 with Graves' hyperthyroidism that later progressed to Graves' ophthalmopathy. The sequencing input was blood. The gene calls are TRBV20-1 and TRBJ1-2, with D tentatively TRBD1 (5 bases). The CDR3 DNA reads TGCATCCAGGGCGGGAACTACCTAAGAGCGGCAGACCTCTATGGCTACACCTTC. Translated: CIQGGNYLRAADLYGYTF.